Following are 7 T cell receptor beta chains from one sample sequenced in a study of blood T cells in healthy people across ages. The authors ran a second PCR of about 7 to 11 cycles using a sample-barcoded 5' primer and a J-beta primer mix. From the 5' RACE reads, TCRdb called clonotypes with MiXCR, one entry per CDR3 protein. The top ten hold roughly a tenth of the sample, which has approximately 960,000 distinct CDR3 sequences, 25% to 30% seen once. These records were also assigned to another study, of T cells of mothers and their children.

Sequencing was performed on blood. The receptors were sampled from a woman in her forties in good health.

The chain joins TRBV2 to TRBJ2-4, with TRBD2 as a possible D gene (7 bases). The closer fit of TRBJ2-7 to the DNA end suggests the J call may be wrong. Germline V gene sequence: CDR1 SNHLY, CDR2 FYNNEI. The CDR3 is 13 amino acids. This CDR3 is CASSKGGGVEQYF. Written as DNA, the CDR3 is TGTGCCAGCAGTAAAGGGGGGGGAGTCGAGCAGTACTTC.

The rearrangement uses TRBV28 and TRBJ1-5; TRBD1 agrees at 11 bases. Germline lookup yields CDR1 MDHEN and CDR2 SYDVKM. CDR3 size: 16 residues. Losses at the gene ends were 5 bases for V and 6 bases for J; bases not matched to a gene: 9. In nucleotides, the CDR3 is TGTGCCAGCAGTCGCGGTGGACAGGGGGCACTTCAGCCCCAGCATTTT. Its protein product is CASSRGGQGALQPQHF. The whole variable domain, filled in from reference TRBV28 and TRBJ1-5, reads DVKVTQSSRYLVKRTGEKVFLECVQDMDHENMFWYRQDPGLGLRLIYFSYDVKMKEKGDIPEGYSVSREKKERFSLILESASTNQTSMYLCASSRGGQGALQPQHFGDGTRLSIL.

This rearrangement joins TRBV7-3 to TRBJ1-5; the D gene is possibly TRBD1 (6 bases). Trimming stripped 5 bases from V and 3 bases from J, with 14 bases between. Per germline, CDR1 SGHTA and CDR2 FQGTGA. The CDR3 consists of 15 residues. The CDR3 loop is CASSPDRRINQPQHF. The CDR3 DNA follows: TGTGCCAGCAGCCCGGACAGAAGGATCAATCAGCCCCAGCATTTT.

This clonotype rates as medium-sized (0.01 to 0.1%). The chain has TRBV12-3 or TRBV12-4 and TRBJ2-7, with 9 positions matching TRBD1. V gave up 3 bases and J gave up 4 bases; unmatched junction bases: 1. The CDR3 contains 13 residues. CDR3 sequence (DNA): TGTGCCAGCAGTTTCGGACAGGGGTACGAGCAGTACTTC. It translates to CASSFGQGYEQYF.

This clonotype was counted between two and nine times. The CDR3 here is CASSPQDSSGYTF. CDR3 nucleotides: TGTGCCAGCAGCCCCCAGGATAGTAGTGGCTACACCTTC. The gene calls are TRBV3-1 and TRBJ1-2; no clear D. V was cut by 4 bases and J by 7 bases, with 13 bases left in between. The V gene's germline CDR1 is LGHDT and CDR2 YNNKEL (reference sequence). CDR3 size: 13 residues.

The J gene is TRBJ2-3, the V gene TRBV5-1; 11 bases map to TRBD1. V trimming: 4 bases; J trimming: 2 bases; junction bases outside the gene matches: 6. From germline, CDR1 is SGHRS and CDR2 YFSETQ. The CDR3 sequence is 16 residues long. This CDR3 reads CASSTRTGGLTDTQYF. CDR3 DNA: TGCGCCAGCAGCACTCGGACAGGGGGCCTCACAGATACGCAGTATTTT.

In its sample, this clonotype was seen a few times. At one boundary the junction diverges from the germline segment, which might be a read error. This chain connects TRBV19 to TRBJ2-1, with D perhaps matching TRBD1 (6 bases). The CDR3 extends over 15 amino acids. The germline V gene has CDR1 LNHDA and CDR2 SQIVND (reference sequence). The CDR3 DNA reads as TGTGCCGGTAGTATTGACAGGTTATCCTACAATGAGCAGTTCTTC. Translation: CAGSIDRLSYNEQFF.